A single sample is the source of the 10 T cell receptor beta chains below, sequenced in a study of identical twins. TCRdb redid the calling of the 5' RACE reads with MiXCR, one entry per CDR3 protein. Altogether approximately 700,000 distinct CDR3 sequences are present, 6.1% being singletons, with the ten largest covering about 1.8%. The sample comprised naive T cells sorted from blood. These receptor sequences come from a man aged 18 to 35 in good health.

This clonotype has just a few counts. The V call is TRBV7-6, the J call TRBJ2-3; no clear D gene. The V and J ends lost 5 bases and 1 base respectively, with 13 bases between them. CDR1 and CDR2 from the germline V gene are SGHVS and FNYEAQ. The length of the CDR3 is 15 residues. CDR3 region: CASSRDGVGTDTQYF. The DNA for the CDR3 is TGTGCCAGCAGCCGCGATGGGGTGGGCACAGATACGCAGTATTTT.

Notes on this clonotype: A much larger clonotype is one base distant, so this may be a read error. The conserved closing phenylalanine or tryptophan is absent in this CDR3, likely reflecting a read error. The V call is TRBV27, the J call TRBJ2-3, with D possibly being TRBD1 (5 bases). CDR3 length equals 14 residues. Trimming removed 3 bases at V and 2 bases at J, with 9 bases between. CDR1 is MNHEY and CDR2 is SMNVEV in the germline V gene (reference sequence). CDR3 nucleotide sequence: TGTGCCAGCAGTTTTCCCGGACACACAGATACGCAGTATATT. It translates to CASSFPGHTDTQYI.

The sample holds many counts of this clonotype. The junction does not match germline at one end; this may be a read error. The rearrangement joins TRBV19 to TRBJ2-3; D remains unclear. CDR3 length equals 11 residues. The germline CDR1 and CDR2 sequences are LNHDA and SQIVND (reference sequence). Here the CDR3 reads CASSNTDTQYF. The CDR3 DNA is TGCGCCAGCAGCAACACAGATACGCAGTATTTT.

This clonotype was seen a few times. V gene TRBV10-3 combines with J gene TRBJ1-6; 9 positions match TRBD1. The germline CDR1 and CDR2 sequences are ENHRY and SYGVKD. V lost 6 bases, J lost 7 bases, and 1 base stayed unmatched. This CDR3 comprises 13 residues. CDR3 protein: CAIRTGGNSPLHF. The CDR3 DNA follows: TGTGCCATCAGGACAGGGGGGAATTCACCCCTCCACTTT.

This chain connects TRBV18 to TRBJ2-5; D may be TRBD1 (6 bases). Trimming removed 6 bases at V and 3 bases at J, with 20 bases between. The CDR3 is made up of 16 amino acids. CDR1 and CDR2 (germline): KGHSH, LQKENI. CDR3 protein: CASSLAGTRIKETQYF. The CDR3 coding sequence is TGTGCCAGCTCCCTCGCCGGGACAAGAATTAAAGAGACCCAGTACTTC.

This chain joins TRBV4-3 and TRBJ1-2, with TRBD1 as a possible D gene (5 bases). The length of the CDR3 is 14 residues. Trimming took off 3 bases at V and 8 bases at J, with 16 bases between the two ends. Germline V gives CDR1 LGHNA, CDR2 YSLEER. The DNA of the CDR3 is TGCGCCAGCAGCCACATTCAGGGAGTCAACGGCTACACCTTC. Its protein product is CASSHIQGVNGYTF.

As for this clonotype: Given a much more abundant clone one base away, this may be a read error. No conserved phenylalanine or tryptophan is present at the end of the CDR3, so a read error is the likely explanation. The rearrangement links TRBV29-1 to TRBJ2-1; the D is unclear. This CDR3 is built from 15 residues. Germline CDR1 is SQVTM and CDR2 is ANQGSEA. The V end was cut by 6 bases, the J end by 2 bases, with 17 bases between. CDR3 amino acids: CSVSSVIAPYNEQFV. In DNA, the CDR3 is TGCAGCGTGTCCTCCGTGATAGCCCCCTACAATGAGCAGTTCGTC.

This clonotype has a handful of counts. The gene calls are TRBV6-4 and TRBJ2-3, with D hard to call. The CDR3 spans 12 residues. The germline CDR1 and CDR2 sequences are MRHNA and SNTAGT. The ends were cut back, 2 bases at V and 4 bases at J, with 4 bases in the middle. The CDR3 nucleotides read TGTGCCAGCAGTGACCGGCCAGATACGCAGTATTTT. It is translated as CASSDRPDTQYF.

The sample holds many counts of this clonotype. This chain links TRBV20-1 with TRBJ2-5, with D hard to call. Trimming pared 4 bases from V and 5 bases from J, leaving 5 bases between. The CDR3 is 10 amino acids. Germline assignment: CDR1 DFQATT and CDR2 SNEGSKA (reference sequence). CDR3 region: CSANTETQYF. CDR3 in DNA: TGCAGTGCTAATACGGAGACCCAGTACTTC.

This clonotype was observed a few times. The chain joins TRBV7-9 to TRBJ2-7; the D gene is possibly TRBD2 (6 bases). Germline V gives CDR1 SEHNR, CDR2 FQNEAQ (reference sequence). V was clipped by 5 bases and J by 3 bases, with 20 bases between them. The CDR3 runs to 16 residues. CDR3 sequence (DNA): TGTGCCAGCAGCCCCAACTTAGGGCGCGGGAACTACGAGCAGTACTTC. This gives the protein CASSPNLGRGNYEQYF.